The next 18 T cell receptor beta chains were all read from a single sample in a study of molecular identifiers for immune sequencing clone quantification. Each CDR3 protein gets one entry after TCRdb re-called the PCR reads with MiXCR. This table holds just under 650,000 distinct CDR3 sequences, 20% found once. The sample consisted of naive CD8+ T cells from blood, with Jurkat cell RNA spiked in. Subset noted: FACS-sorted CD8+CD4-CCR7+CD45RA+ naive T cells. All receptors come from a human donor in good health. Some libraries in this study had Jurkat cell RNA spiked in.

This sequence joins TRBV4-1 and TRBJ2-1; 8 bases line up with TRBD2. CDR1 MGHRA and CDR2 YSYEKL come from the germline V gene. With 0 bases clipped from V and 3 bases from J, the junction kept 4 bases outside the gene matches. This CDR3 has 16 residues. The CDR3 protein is CASSQDERESYNEQFF. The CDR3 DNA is TGCGCCAGCAGCCAAGATGAGCGGGAGAGCTACAATGAGCAGTTCTTC.

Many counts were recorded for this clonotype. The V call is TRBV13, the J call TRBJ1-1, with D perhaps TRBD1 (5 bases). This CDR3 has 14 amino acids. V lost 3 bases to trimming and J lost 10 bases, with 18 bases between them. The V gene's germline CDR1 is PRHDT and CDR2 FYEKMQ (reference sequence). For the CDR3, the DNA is TGTGCCAGCAGCTTCCCGACAGAATGGGAGGGAGCTTTCTTT. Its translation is CASSFPTEWEGAFF.

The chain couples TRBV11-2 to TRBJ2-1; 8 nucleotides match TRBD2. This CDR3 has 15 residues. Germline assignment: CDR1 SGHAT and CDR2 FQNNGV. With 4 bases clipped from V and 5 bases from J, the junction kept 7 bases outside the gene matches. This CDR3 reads CASSYSGGTHNEQFF. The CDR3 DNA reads TGTGCCAGCAGCTACAGCGGGGGCACCCACAATGAGCAGTTCTTC.

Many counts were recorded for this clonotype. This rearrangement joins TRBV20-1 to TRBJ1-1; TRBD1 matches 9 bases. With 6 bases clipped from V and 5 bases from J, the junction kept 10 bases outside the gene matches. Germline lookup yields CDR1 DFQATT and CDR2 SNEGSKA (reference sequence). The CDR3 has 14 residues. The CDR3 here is CSADRDRVGTEAFF. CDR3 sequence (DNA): TGCAGTGCGGACCGGGACAGGGTAGGGACTGAAGCTTTCTTT.

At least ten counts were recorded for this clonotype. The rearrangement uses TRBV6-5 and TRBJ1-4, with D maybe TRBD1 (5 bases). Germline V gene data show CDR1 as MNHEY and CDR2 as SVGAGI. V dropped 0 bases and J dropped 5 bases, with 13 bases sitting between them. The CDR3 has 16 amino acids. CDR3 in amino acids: CASSYSMQGRNEKLFF. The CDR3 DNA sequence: TGTGCCAGCAGTTACTCGATGCAGGGTAGAAATGAAAAACTGTTTTTT.

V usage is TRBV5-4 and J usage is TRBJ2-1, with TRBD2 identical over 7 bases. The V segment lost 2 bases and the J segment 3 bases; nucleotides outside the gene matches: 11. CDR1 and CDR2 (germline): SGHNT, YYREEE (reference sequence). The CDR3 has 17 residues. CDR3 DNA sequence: TGTGCCAGCAGCTTTGGGTCGGTCGGGAGGAGCTACAATGAGCAGTTCTTC. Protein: CASSFGSVGRSYNEQFF.

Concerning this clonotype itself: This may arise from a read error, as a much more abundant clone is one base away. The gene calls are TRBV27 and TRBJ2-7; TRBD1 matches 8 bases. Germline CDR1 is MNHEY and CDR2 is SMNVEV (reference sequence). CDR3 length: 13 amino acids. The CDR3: CGSGTGLAYEQYF. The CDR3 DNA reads TGTGGCAGTGGGACAGGATTAGCCTACGAGCAGTACTTC.

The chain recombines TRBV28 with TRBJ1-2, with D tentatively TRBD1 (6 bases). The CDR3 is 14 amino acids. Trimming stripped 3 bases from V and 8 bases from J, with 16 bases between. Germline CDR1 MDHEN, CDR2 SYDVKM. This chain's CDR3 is CASSFKRGTSGYTF. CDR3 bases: TGTGCCAGCAGTTTTAAAAGGGGGACAAGCGGCTACACCTTC.

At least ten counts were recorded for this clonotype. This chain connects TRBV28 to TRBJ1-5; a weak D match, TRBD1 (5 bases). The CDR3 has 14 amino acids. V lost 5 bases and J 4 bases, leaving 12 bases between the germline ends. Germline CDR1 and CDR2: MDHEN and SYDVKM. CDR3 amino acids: CASSRDGENQPQHF. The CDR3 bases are TGTGCCAGCAGTCGGGACGGCGAGAATCAGCCCCAGCATTTT.

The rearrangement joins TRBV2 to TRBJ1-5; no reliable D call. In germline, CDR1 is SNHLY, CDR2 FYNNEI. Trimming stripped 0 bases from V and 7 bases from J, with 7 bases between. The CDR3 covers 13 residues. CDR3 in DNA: TGTGCCAGCAGTGAAGCCGGAGACCAGCCCCAGCATTTT. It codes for CASSEAGDQPQHF.

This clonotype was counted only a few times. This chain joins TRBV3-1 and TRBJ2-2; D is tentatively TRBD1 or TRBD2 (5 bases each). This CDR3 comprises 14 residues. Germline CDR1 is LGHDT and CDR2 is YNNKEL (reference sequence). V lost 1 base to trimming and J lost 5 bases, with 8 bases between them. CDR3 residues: CASSQGGWTGELFF. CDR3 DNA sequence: TGTGCCAGCAGCCAAGGGGGGTGGACCGGGGAGCTGTTTTTT. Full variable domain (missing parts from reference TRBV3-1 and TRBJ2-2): DTAVSQTPKYLVTQMGNDKSIKCEQNLGHDTMYWYKQDSKKFLKIMFSYNNKELIINETVPNRFSPKSPDKAHLNLHINSLELGDSAVYFCASSQGGWTGELFFGEGSRLTVL.

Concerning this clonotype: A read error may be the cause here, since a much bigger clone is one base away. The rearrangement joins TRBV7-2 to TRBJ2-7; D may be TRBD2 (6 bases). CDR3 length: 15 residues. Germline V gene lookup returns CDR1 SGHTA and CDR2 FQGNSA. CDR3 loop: CASSQSAGLSYERYF. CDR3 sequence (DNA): TGTGCCAGCAGCCAATCGGCGGGGTTATCCTACGAGCGGTACTTC.

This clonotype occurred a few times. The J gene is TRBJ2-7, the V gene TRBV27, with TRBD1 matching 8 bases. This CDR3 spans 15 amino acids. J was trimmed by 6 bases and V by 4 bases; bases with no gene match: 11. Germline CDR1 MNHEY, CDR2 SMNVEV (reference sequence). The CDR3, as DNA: TGTGCCAGCAGTTACGTTCAGGGGGCGCTCAGCGAGCAGTACTTC. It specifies CASSYVQGALSEQYF.

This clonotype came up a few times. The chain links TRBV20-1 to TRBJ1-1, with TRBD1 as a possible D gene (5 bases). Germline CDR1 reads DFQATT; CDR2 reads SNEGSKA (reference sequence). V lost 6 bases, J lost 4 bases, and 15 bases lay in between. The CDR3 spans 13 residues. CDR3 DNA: TGCAGTGCCCCTTACAGTGGGGGCACTGAAGCTTTCTTT. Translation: CSAPYSGGTEAFF.

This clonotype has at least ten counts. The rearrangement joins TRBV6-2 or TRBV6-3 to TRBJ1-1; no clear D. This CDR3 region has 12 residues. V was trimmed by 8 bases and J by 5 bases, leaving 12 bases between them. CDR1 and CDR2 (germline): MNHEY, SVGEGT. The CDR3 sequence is CASAPVWTEAFF. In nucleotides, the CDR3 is TGTGCCAGCGCCCCAGTATGGACTGAAGCTTTCTTT.

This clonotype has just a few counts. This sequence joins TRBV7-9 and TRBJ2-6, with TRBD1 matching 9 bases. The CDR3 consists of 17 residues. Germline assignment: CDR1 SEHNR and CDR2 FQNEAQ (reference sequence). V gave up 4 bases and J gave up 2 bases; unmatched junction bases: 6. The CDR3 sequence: CASSSDRGSAGANVLTF. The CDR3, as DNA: TGTGCCAGCAGCTCGGACAGGGGATCAGCTGGGGCCAACGTCCTGACTTTC.

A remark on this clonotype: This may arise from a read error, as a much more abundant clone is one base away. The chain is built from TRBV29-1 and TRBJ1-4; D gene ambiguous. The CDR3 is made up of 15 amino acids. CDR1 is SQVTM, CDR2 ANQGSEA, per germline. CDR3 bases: TGCAGCATTGAAGACTCGTCCAGACCTAATGAAAAACTGTTTTTT. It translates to CSIEDSSRPNEKLFF.

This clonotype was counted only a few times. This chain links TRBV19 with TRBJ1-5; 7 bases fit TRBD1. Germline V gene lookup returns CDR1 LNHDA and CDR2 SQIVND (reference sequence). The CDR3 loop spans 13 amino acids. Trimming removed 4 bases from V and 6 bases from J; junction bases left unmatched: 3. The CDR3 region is CASSNTGVQPQHF. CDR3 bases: TGTGCCAGTAGTAACACAGGGGTTCAGCCCCAGCATTTT.